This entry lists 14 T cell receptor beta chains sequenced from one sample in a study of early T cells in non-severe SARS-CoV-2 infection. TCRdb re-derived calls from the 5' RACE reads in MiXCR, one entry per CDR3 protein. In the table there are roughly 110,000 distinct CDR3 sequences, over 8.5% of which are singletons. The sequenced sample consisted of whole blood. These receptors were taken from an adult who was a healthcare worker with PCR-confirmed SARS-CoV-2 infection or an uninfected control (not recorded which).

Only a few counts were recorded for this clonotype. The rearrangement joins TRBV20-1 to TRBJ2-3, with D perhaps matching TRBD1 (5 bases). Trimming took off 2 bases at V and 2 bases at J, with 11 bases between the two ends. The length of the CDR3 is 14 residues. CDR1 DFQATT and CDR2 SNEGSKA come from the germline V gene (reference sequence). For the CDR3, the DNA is TGCAGTGCTAGACTAGGGGTTTACACAGATACGCAGTATTTT. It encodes CSARLGVYTDTQYF.

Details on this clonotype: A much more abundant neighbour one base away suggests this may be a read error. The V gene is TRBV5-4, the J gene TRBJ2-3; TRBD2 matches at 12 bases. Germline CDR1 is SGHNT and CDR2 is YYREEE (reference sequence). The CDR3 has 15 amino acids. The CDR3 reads CTSSLKLAGGDTQYF. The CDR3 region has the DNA TGTACCAGCAGCTTGAAACTAGCGGGAGGCGATACGCAGTATTTT. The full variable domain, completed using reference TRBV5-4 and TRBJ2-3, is ETGVTQSPTHLIKTRGQQVTLRCSSQSGHNTVSWYQQALGQGPQFIFQYYREEENGRGNFPPRFSGLQFPNYSSELNVNALELDDSALYLCTSSLKLAGGDTQYFGPGTRLTVL.

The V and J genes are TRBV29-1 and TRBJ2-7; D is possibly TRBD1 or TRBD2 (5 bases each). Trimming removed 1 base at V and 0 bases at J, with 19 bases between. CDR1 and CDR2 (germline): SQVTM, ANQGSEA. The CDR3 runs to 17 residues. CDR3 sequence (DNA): TGCAGCGTTGAAGCATCAGTCAGGGACGGCTTCTCCTACGAGCAGTACTTC. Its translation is CSVEASVRDGFSYEQYF.

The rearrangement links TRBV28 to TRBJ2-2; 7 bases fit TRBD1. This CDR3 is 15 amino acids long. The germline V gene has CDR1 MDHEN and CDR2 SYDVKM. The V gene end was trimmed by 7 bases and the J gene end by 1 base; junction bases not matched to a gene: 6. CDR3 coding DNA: TGTGCCAGCACTAGACAGGGTCGGAACACCGGGGAGCTGTTTTTT. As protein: CASTRQGRNTGELFF.

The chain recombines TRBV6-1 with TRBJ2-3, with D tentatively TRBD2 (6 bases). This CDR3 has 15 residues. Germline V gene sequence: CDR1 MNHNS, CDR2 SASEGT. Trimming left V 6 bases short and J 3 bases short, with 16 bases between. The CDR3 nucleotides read TGTGCCAGCAGATGGGACCCACGGGGGACAGATACGCAGTATTTT. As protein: CASRWDPRGTDTQYF.

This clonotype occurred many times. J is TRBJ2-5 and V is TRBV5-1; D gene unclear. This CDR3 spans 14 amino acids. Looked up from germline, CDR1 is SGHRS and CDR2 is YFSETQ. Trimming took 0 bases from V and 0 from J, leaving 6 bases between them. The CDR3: CASSLEGDQETQYF. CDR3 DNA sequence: TGCGCCAGCAGCTTGGAAGGAGACCAAGAGACCCAGTACTTC.

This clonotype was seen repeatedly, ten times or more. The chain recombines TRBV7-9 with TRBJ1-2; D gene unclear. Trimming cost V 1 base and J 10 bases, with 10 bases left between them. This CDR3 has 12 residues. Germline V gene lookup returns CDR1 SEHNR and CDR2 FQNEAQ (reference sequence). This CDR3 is CASSLEKAPYTF. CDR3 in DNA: TGTGCCAGCAGCTTAGAAAAGGCCCCCTACACCTTC.

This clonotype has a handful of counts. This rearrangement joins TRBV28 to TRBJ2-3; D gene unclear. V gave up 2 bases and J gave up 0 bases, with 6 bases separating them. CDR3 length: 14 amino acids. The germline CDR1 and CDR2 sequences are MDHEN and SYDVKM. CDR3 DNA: TGTGCCAGCAGTTTACTGGGCAGCACAGATACGCAGTATTTT. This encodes CASSLLGSTDTQYF.

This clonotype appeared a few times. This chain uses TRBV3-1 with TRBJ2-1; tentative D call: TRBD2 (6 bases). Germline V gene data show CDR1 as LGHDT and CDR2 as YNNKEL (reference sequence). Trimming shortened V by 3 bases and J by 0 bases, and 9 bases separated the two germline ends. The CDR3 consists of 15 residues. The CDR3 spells CASSQDGSSYNEQFF. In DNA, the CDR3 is TGTGCCAGCAGCCAGGACGGGAGCTCCTACAATGAGCAGTTCTTC.

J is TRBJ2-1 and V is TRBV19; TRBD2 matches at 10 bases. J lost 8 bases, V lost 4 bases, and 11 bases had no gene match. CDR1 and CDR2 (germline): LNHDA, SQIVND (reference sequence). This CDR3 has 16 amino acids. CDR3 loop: CASSSVASGSWDEQFF. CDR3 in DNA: TGTGCCAGTAGTAGCGTGGCTAGCGGGAGCTGGGATGAGCAGTTCTTC.

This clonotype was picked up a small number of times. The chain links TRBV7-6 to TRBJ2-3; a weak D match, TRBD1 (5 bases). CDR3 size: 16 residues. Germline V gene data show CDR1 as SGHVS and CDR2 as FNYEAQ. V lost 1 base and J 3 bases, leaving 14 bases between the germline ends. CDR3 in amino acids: CASSLERGAQTDTQYF. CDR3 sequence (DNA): TGTGCCAGCAGCTTAGAAAGGGGCGCGCAAACAGATACGCAGTATTTT.

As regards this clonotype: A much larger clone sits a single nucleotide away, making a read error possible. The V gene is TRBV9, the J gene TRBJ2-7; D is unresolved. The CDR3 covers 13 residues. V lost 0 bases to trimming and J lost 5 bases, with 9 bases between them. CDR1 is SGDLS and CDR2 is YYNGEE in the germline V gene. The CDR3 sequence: CASSVDLSDEQYF. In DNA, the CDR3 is TGTGCCAGCAGCGTAGACCTGAGCGACGAGCAGTACTTC.

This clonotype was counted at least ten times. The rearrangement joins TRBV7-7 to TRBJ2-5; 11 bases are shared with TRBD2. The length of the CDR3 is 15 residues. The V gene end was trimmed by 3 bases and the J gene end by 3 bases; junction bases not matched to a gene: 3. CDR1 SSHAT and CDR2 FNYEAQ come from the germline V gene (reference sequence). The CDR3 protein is CASSLGTSGKETQYF. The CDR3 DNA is TGTGCCAGCAGCTTGGGGACTAGCGGAAAAGAGACCCAGTACTTC. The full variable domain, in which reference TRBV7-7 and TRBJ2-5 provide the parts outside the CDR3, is GAGVSQSPRYKVTKRGQDVTLRCDPISSHATLYWYQQALGQGPEFLTYFNYEAQPDKSGLPSDRFSAERPEGSISTLTIQRTEQRDSAMYRCASSLGTSGKETQYFGPGTRLLVL.

The CDR3 nucleotides are TGTGCCACCGAGGACCGAGAGGTCTCCTACAATGAGCAGTTCTTC. Protein product: CATEDREVSYNEQFF. This rearrangement joins TRBV10-3 to TRBJ2-1; D remains unclear. The CDR3 sequence is 15 residues long. Trimming cost V 10 bases and J 0 bases, with 16 bases left between them. Germline loops: CDR1 ENHRY, CDR2 SYGVKD.